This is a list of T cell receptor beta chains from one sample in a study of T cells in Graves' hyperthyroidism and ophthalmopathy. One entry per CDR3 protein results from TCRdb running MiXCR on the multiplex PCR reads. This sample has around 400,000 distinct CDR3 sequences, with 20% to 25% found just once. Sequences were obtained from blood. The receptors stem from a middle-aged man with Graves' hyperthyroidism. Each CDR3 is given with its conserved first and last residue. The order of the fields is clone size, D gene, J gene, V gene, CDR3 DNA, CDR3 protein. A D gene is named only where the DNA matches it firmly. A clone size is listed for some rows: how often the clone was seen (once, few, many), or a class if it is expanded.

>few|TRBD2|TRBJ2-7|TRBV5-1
TGCGCCAGCAGCTTGGGTAGCGGGAGGGCCGTTCCCCCCTACGAGCAGTACTTC
CASSLGSGRAVPPYEQYF
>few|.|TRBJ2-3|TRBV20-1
TGCAGTGCTATAGACTCCGGCACAGATACGCAGTATTTT
CSAIDSGTDTQYF
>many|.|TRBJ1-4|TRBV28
TGTGCCAGCAGTTCCTTCCAATTTAATGAAAAACTGTTTTTT
CASSSFQFNEKLFF
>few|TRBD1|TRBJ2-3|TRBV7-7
TGTGCCAGCAGCCCCCGGACAGGGGGCCCAGATACGCAGTATTTT
CASSPRTGGPDTQYF
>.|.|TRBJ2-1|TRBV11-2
TGTGCCGGCAGCTTTCGGACTACGGTAGATGAGCAGTTCTTC
CAGSFRTTVDEQFF
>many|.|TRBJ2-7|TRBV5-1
TGCGCCAGCAGCTTGGGATCGGGTCAGACGATTTACGAGCAGTACTTC
CASSLGSGQTIYEQYF
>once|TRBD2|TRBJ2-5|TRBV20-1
TGCAGTGCTACTACTAGCGGGAGAGTGTGGGAGACCCAGTACTTC
CSATTSGRVWETQYF
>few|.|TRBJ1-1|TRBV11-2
TGTGCCAGCAGCCCGACAGGCAGGGATGAAGCTTTCTTT
CASSPTGRDEAFF
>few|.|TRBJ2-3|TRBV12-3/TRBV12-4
TGTGCCAGCAGTTTAACGGCAGCTACGGGTACGCAGTATTTT
CASSLTAATGTQYF
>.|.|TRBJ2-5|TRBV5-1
TGCGCCAGCAGCTTGGCCATGGGGGCGGAGGAGACCCAGTACTTC
CASSLAMGAEETQYF